The 18 T cell receptor beta chains in this list originate from one sample, sequenced in a study of blood T cell repertoires in COVID-19. TCRdb keeps only in-frame clones here, not all; method: immunoSEQ multiplex PCR. The sample contains some 300,000 clones, more than 75% of which appear only once. The sequencing sample was made of PBMCs or T cells enriched from blood (not recorded which). The receptors derive from a woman in her 30s who had recovered from COVID-19.

The genes are TRBV7-9 and TRBJ2-5; the match to TRBD1 covers 10 bases. V trimming: 1 base; J trimming: 1 base; junction bases outside the gene matches: 3. This CDR3 contains 16 residues. Germline V CDR1 and CDR2: SEHNR, FQNEAQ (reference sequence). The CDR3 nucleotides are TGTGCCAGCAGCTTAGGGGACAGGGGAGCCCAAGAGACCCAGTACTTC. It specifies CASSLGDRGAQETQYF.

The chain joins TRBV18 to TRBJ2-7; D is possibly TRBD1 (6 bases). The CDR3 is made up of 12 amino acids. The germline V gene encodes CDR1 KGHSH and CDR2 LQKENI. V was pared by 3 bases and J by 7 bases, with 10 bases between. This CDR3 reads CASSPTGLEQYF. In nucleotides, the CDR3 is TGTGCCAGCTCACCGACAGGTTTAGAGCAGTACTTC.

CDR3 nucleotide sequence: TGCGCCAGCAGCCAAGATATCGGGCAGGGGTATCAGCCCCAGCATTTT. Protein sequence: CASSQDIGQGYQPQHF. This sequence joins TRBV4-3 and TRBJ1-5, with D possibly matching TRBD1 (6 bases). V shed 0 bases and J shed 5 bases, with 14 bases lying between them. This CDR3 is built from 16 residues. CDR1 and CDR2 from the germline V gene are LGHNA and YSLEER.

The sample holds one count of this clone. J is TRBJ2-5 and V is TRBV30, with a weak D call TRBD2 (6 bases). Germline assignment: CDR1 GTSNPN and CDR2 SVGIG (reference sequence). The CDR3 totals 18 residues. V shed 0 bases and J shed 2 bases, with 22 bases lying between them. DNA of the CDR3: TGTGCCTGGAGTGTACGTGGGGGGAGACGGAACTTTCAAGAGACCCAGTACTTC. Translated, it gives CAWSVRGGRRNFQETQYF.

The chain couples TRBV14 to TRBJ1-1, with a possible D match to TRBD1 (5 bases). The CDR3 has 15 residues. Germline V gives CDR1 SGHDN, CDR2 FVKESK. Deletions cut 4 bases from V and 4 bases from J, with 16 bases between. CDR3 loop: CASSRLVGRGTEAFF. The CDR3 DNA is TGTGCCAGCAGCCGCCTGGTGGGGCGGGGCACTGAAGCTTTCTTT.

This rearrangement joins TRBV28 to TRBJ1-1; TRBD1 might be the D (5 bases). V lost 9 bases and J lost 1, with 15 bases in between. This CDR3 is built from 14 residues. CDR1 is MDHEN and CDR2 is SYDVKM in the germline V gene. CDR3 region: CASQFRGQNTEAFF. CDR3 nucleotides: TGTGCCAGTCAGTTTCGAGGACAGAACACTGAAGCTTTCTTT.

The chain has TRBV4-3 and TRBJ2-3; D is perhaps TRBD2 (7 bases). The CDR3 is made up of 19 amino acids. V lost 0 bases and J lost 2, with 21 bases in between. CDR1 LGHNA and CDR2 YSLEER come from the germline V gene. CDR3 in DNA: TGCGCCAGCAGCCAAGAACTCAGCGGGGCGGGGGCTCCCACAGATACGCAGTATTTT. Amino acids: CASSQELSGAGAPTDTQYF.

This clone has only a few counts. The gene calls are TRBV4-3 and TRBJ1-6; D might be TRBD1 (5 bases). The CDR3 covers 15 residues. Trimming pared 4 bases from V and 12 bases from J, leaving 19 bases between. Germline V gives CDR1 LGHNA, CDR2 YSLEER. The CDR3 DNA is TGCGCCAGCAGCCGGTCGAAAGGAGGGGACGGACCCCTCCACTTT. It encodes CASSRSKGGDGPLHF.

The chain joins TRBV3-1 (or the pseudogene TRBV3-2) to TRBJ1-4; the match to TRBD1 covers 7 bases. The length of the CDR3 is 16 residues. Trimming at V came to 4 bases and at J to 5 bases, leaving 10 bases not matched to a gene. CDR1 is LGHDT, CDR2 YNNKEL, per germline (reference sequence). CDR3 sequence: CASSLAFGTENEKLFF. In DNA, the CDR3 is TGTGCCAGCAGCCTAGCATTCGGGACAGAAAATGAAAAACTGTTTTTT.

The V call is TRBV5-5, the J call TRBJ1-6; no definite D call. Germline V gives CDR1 SGHKS, CDR2 YYEKEE (reference sequence). The V and J ends lost 4 bases and 3 bases respectively, with 8 bases between them. There are 14 residues in the CDR3. The CDR3 coding sequence is TGTGCCAGCAGCATCGGGAGCTATAATTCACCCCTCCACTTT. Amino acids: CASSIGSYNSPLHF.

The chain carries TRBV6-5 and TRBJ1-6, with 9 positions matching TRBD1. Per germline, CDR1 MNHEY and CDR2 SVGAGI. The CDR3 runs 15 residues. Trimming took 2 bases from V and 9 from J; bases not matched to a gene: 5. CDR3 residues: CASSYNRDRVSPLHF. CDR3 nucleotide sequence: TGTGCCAGCAGTTACAACCGGGACAGGGTTTCACCCCTCCACTTT.

The gene calls are TRBV28 and TRBJ1-1, with 8 bases matching TRBD1. The V and J ends lost 6 bases and 6 bases, in that order; junction bases with no gene match: 9. This CDR3 has 14 residues. CDR1 is MDHEN and CDR2 is SYDVKM in the germline V gene. CDR3 sequence: CASRDSRGLPEAFF. The CDR3 bases are TGTGCCAGCAGAGATAGCAGGGGGCTCCCTGAAGCTTTCTTT.

The rearrangement links TRBV4-2 to TRBJ1-5; possibly TRBD1 for D (6 bases). V shed 4 bases and J shed 2 bases, with 12 bases lying between them. Germline lookup yields CDR1 LGHNA and CDR2 YNFKEQ. This CDR3 is built from 15 residues. The CDR3 nucleotides read TGTGCCAGCAGCCCTTTTGGGGGCGGCAATCAGCCCCAGCATTTT. Translation: CASSPFGGGNQPQHF.

A remark on this clone: A read error may produce the germline difference seen at one junction end. This chain connects TRBV5-6 to TRBJ2-3, with 8 bases fitting TRBD1. The CDR3 extends over 15 amino acids. Germline V gives CDR1 SGHDT, CDR2 YYEEEE. This CDR3 is CASGLWGQGTDTQYF. For the CDR3, the DNA is TGTGCCAGCGGCTTGTGGGGACAGGGCACAGATACGCAGTATTTT.

This clone was detected a few times. The chain is built from TRBV28 and TRBJ2-7, with a tentative D call TRBD1 (5 bases). This CDR3 has 13 residues. CDR1 MDHEN and CDR2 SYDVKM come from the germline V gene. Trimming removed 8 bases from V and 2 bases from J, with 13 bases in between. The CDR3: CASSPGPAYEQYF. CDR3 nucleotides: TGTGCCAGCTCTCCAGGGCCAGCCTACGAGCAGTACTTC.

The V and J genes are TRBV12-5 and TRBJ1-1; D is perhaps TRBD1 (6 bases). The germline V gene has CDR1 LGHNT and CDR2 FRNRAP. V was pared by 6 bases and J by 1 base, with 12 bases between. The CDR3 has 14 residues. CDR3 nucleotide sequence: TGTGCTAGTGGCCTCCGGACAGAGAACACTGAAGCTTTCTTT. Translated: CASGLRTENTEAFF.

The chain joins TRBV30 to TRBJ1-5; D not resolved. Germline V gene lookup returns CDR1 GTSNPN and CDR2 SVGIG (reference sequence). The CDR3 consists of 13 residues. Trimming stripped 4 bases from V and 3 bases from J, with 10 bases between. The CDR3, as DNA: TGTGCCTGGACGGACGGACTCAATCAGCCCCAGCATTTT. Its translation: CAWTDGLNQPQHF. The whole variable domain, filled in from reference TRBV30 and TRBJ1-5, reads SQTIHQWPATLVQPVGSPLSLECTVEGTSNPNLYWYRQAAGRGLQLLFYSVGIGQISSEVPQNLSASRPQDRQFILSSKKLLLSDSGFYLCAWTDGLNQPQHFGDGTRLSIL.

There are a few counts of this clone. The DNA of the CDR3 is TGCAGCGTTCCCGGGACAGGGAAGAGCGGGGAGCTGTTTTTT. It encodes CSVPGTGKSGELFF. The chain recombines TRBV29-1 with TRBJ2-2, with 9 nucleotides matching TRBD1. V gave up 5 bases and J gave up 7 bases; unmatched junction bases: 8. Per the germline V gene, CDR1 is SQVTM and CDR2 is ANQGSEA. The CDR3 spans 14 residues.